This paragraph reports one T cell receptor (beta chain). The antigen remains undetermined. TCRdb reprocessed the 5' RACE reads with MiXCR, giving one entry per CDR3 protein. Of about 6,400 distinct CDR3 sequences in the sample, approximately 59% were seen once. The CDR3 length is 15 residues. Germline V CDR1 and CDR2: LGHDT, YNNKEL (reference sequence). Trimming removed 4 bases at V and 0 bases at J, with 10 bases between. Whole-study findings and limits: Tumor memory CD4+ T cell TCR gene usage clustered with blood and lymph node memory CD4+ cells and lymph node naive CD4+ cells.

The sequenced sample consisted of tumor-infiltrating memory CD4+ T cells sorted from the breast tumor. As for subset: memory CD4+ T cells, CD4+CD45RO+CD25-. This receptor was taken from a female donor with breast cancer. The rearrangement links TRBV3-1 to TRBJ2-1; possibly TRBD2 for D (6 bases). The CDR3 nucleotides are TGTGCCAGCAGCCTGGGACTCAGCTCCTACAATGAGCAGTTCTTC. Its translation is CASSLGLSSYNEQFF.